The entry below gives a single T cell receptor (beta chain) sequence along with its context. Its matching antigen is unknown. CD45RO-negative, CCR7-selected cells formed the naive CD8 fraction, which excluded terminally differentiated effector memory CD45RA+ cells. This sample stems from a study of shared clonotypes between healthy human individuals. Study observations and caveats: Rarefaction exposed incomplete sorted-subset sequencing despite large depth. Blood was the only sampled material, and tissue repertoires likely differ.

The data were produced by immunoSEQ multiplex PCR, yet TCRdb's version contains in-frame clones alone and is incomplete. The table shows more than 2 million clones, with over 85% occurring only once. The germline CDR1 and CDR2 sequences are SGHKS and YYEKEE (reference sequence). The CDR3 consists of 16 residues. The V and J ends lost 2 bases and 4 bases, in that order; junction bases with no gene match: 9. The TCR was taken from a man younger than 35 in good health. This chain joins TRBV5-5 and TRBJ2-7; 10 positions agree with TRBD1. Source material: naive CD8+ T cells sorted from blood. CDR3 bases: TGTGCCAGCAGCTTTTCCGGGACAGGGGTACAATACGAGCAGTACTTC. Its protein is CASSFSGTGVQYEQYF.